This TCR beta chain was recovered during a study of cytomegalovirus exposure and HLA in healthy donors. Study observations and caveats: Confirmation in vitro established that a few CMV-associated chains were specific for CMV antigens.

Use of 60 Vbeta and 13 Jbeta primers characterized the PCR. The table came from immunoSEQ multiplex PCR; TCRdb's copy has only in-frame clones and leaves some out. The sample records tens of thousands of clones, roughly 50% being singletons. This clone was seen once. Its target is not known. This CDR3 has 13 amino acids. V lost 0 bases to trimming and J lost 4 bases, with 6 bases between them. Germline V gene sequence: CDR1 MNHEY, CDR2 SVGAGI. Sequencing was carried out using PBMCs. The receptor was isolated from a woman aged 40 to 49 in good health and CMV-seropositive. The chain recombines TRBV6-5 with TRBJ1-2; D remains unclear. CDR3 nucleotide sequence: TGTGCCAGCAGTTACTCGAGTGCCTATGGCTACACCTTC. The encoded protein is CASSYSSAYGYTF.